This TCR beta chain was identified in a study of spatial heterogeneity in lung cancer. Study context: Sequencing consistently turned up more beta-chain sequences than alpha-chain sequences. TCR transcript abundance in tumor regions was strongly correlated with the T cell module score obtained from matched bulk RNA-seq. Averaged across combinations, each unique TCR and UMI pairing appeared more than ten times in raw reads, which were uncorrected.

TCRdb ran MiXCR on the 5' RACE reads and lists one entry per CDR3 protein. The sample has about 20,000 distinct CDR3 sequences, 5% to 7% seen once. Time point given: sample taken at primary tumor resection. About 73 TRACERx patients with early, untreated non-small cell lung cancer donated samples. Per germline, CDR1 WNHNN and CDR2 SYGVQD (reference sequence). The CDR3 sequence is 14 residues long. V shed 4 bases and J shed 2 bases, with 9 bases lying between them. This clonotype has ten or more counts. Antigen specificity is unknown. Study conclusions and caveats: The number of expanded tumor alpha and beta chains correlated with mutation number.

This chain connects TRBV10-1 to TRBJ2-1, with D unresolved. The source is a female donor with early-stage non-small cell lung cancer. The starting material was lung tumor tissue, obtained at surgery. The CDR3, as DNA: TGCGCCAGCAGTGTCCGGGCCGCCTACAATGAGCAGTTCTTC. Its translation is CASSVRAAYNEQFF.